These 30 T cell receptor beta chains came from one sample sequenced in a study of shared clonotypes between healthy human individuals (dated by TCRdb to about 2020). Preparation of the library involved the immunoSEQ multiplex PCR assay. Entries here come from immuneACCESS through TCRdb and include only in-frame sequences with V and J called. Some clones fail to appear in such tables; in the studies checked, an unresolved V gene covers under half of the shortfall, and the cause of the remainder is unknown. In this sample the table shows some 2,100,000 clones, more than 90% of which occur a single time. Approximately 0.13% of the sample goes to the ten largest clones. Sequences were obtained from naive CD4+ T cells sorted from blood. The meaning of the sample's cell subset or site label: CD45RA+ positively selected. These receptors all stem from a man between 18 and 29 years old in good health.

The chain combines TRBV5-1 with TRBJ2-1; 11 positions match TRBD2. This CDR3 spans 15 amino acids. Germline values: CDR1 SGHRS, CDR2 YFSETQ. J was trimmed by 6 bases and V by 1 base; bases with no gene match: 3. CDR3 nucleotide sequence: TGCGCCAGCAGCTTGATGGGACTAGCGGTCAATGAGCAGTTCTTC. It yields the protein CASSLMGLAVNEQFF.

The gene calls are TRBV7-2 and TRBJ1-2; a weak D match, TRBD1 (5 bases). Trimming stripped 5 bases from V and 2 bases from J, with 12 bases between. Germline V gene sequence: CDR1 SGHTA, CDR2 FQGNSA. This CDR3 has 14 amino acids. The CDR3 sequence: CASSPDGTNYGYTF. CDR3 nucleotides: TGTGCCAGCAGCCCCGACGGGACCAACTATGGCTACACCTTC. The full variable domain, its missing parts supplied by reference TRBV7-2 and TRBJ1-2, is GAGVSQSPSNKVTEKGKDVELRCDPISGHTALYWYRQSLGQGLEFLIYFQGNSAPDKSGLPSDRFSAERTGGSVSTLTIQRTQQEDSAVYLCASSPDGTNYGYTFGSGTRLTVV.

The V and J genes are TRBV7-6 and TRBJ1-3, with D uncertain. V shed 1 base and J shed 0 bases, with 7 bases lying between them. This CDR3 contains 15 residues. Germline loops: CDR1 SGHVS, CDR2 FNYEAQ. As DNA, the CDR3 is TGTGCCAGCAGCTTAGGTCGGGGCTCTGGAAACACCATATATTTT. Its protein is CASSLGRGSGNTIYF.

In this sample, this clone turned up once. The chain is built from TRBV7-2 and TRBJ1-5, with TRBD1 as a possible D gene (5 bases). V dropped 5 bases and J dropped 4 bases, with 21 bases sitting between them. CDR1 and CDR2 (germline): SGHTA, FQGNSA. The CDR3 spans 17 residues. The CDR3 nucleotides are TGTGCCAGCAGCCCACGGGGCGCCCCCGCGGGTAATCAGCCCCAGCATTTT. Translating it yields CASSPRGAPAGNQPQHF.

This chain uses TRBV11-2 with TRBJ2-5; TRBD1 agrees at 9 bases. Germline V lookup: CDR1 SGHAT, CDR2 FQNNGV. Unmatched junction bases numbered 12, after V lost 5 bases and J lost 5 bases. The CDR3 is 16 amino acids. The CDR3 here is CASSEGQGIGWETQYF. The CDR3 coding sequence is TGTGCCAGCAGCGAGGGACAGGGAATAGGTTGGGAGACCCAGTACTTC.

The chain employs TRBV2 and TRBJ2-3, with a tentative D call TRBD1 (6 bases). Germline assignment: CDR1 SNHLY and CDR2 FYNNEI. The CDR3 runs to 15 residues. V was cut by 2 bases and J by 2 bases, with 11 bases left in between. The CDR3 sequence: CASSERGSDTDTQYF. CDR3 nucleotide sequence: TGTGCCAGCAGTGAAAGGGGGTCAGACACAGATACGCAGTATTTT.

A single count supports this clone. This sequence joins TRBV5-1 and TRBJ2-5; D may match TRBD1 or TRBD2 (5 bases each). This CDR3 has 15 amino acids. The germline V gene has CDR1 SGHRS and CDR2 YFSETQ. V was pared by 3 bases and J by 3 bases, with 15 bases between. The CDR3: CASSSRDPGKETQYF. CDR3 sequence (DNA): TGCGCCAGCAGCTCTCGGGACCCTGGGAAAGAGACCCAGTACTTC.

V usage is TRBV7-2 and J usage is TRBJ1-3, with 7 bases matching TRBD1. V was pared by 3 bases and J by 15 bases, with 11 bases of the junction left unmatched. The CDR3 length is 13 residues. CDR1 SGHTA and CDR2 FQGNSA come from the germline V gene. The CDR3 is CASSFGQASRPYF. The CDR3 DNA reads TGTGCCAGCAGCTTTGGACAGGCGAGCCGTCCATATTTT.

The genes are TRBV30 and TRBJ2-7, with D uncertain. The germline CDR1 and CDR2 sequences are GTSNPN and SVGIG (reference sequence). V was clipped by 2 bases and J by 4 bases, with 9 bases between them. There are 12 residues in the CDR3. CDR3 loop: CAWSTNGYEQYF. The CDR3 region has the DNA TGTGCCTGGAGTACGAATGGGTACGAGCAGTACTTC.

This clone was observed once. The gene calls are TRBV30 and TRBJ2-3, with D perhaps matching TRBD1 (6 bases). Per germline, CDR1 GTSNPN and CDR2 SVGIG (reference sequence). Trimming removed 5 bases from V and 1 base from J, with 10 bases in between. CDR3 length: 13 residues. In nucleotides, the CDR3 is TGTGCCTGGGGACAGTTGGGCACAGATACGCAGTATTTT. Translating gives CAWGQLGTDTQYF.

This clone was recorded only once. V is TRBV6-5 and J is TRBJ1-6, with 7 nucleotides matching TRBD1. With V trimmed by 3 bases and J by 5 bases, 7 bases remained unmatched. The germline gives CDR1 MNHEY, CDR2 SVGAGI. The CDR3 contains 16 residues. The CDR3 loop reads CASSYNRGVDNSPLHF. CDR3 DNA sequence: TGTGCCAGCAGTTATAACAGGGGAGTAGATAATTCACCCCTCCACTTT.

The V and J genes are TRBV11-3 and TRBJ2-2, with 11 bases aligning to TRBD2. The germline CDR1 and CDR2 sequences are SGHNT and YENEEA. The J segment lost 6 bases and the V segment lost 6 bases, leaving 6 bases of the junction unmatched. The CDR3 is 15 amino acids. In DNA, the CDR3 is TGTGCCAGCAGTCCCGGGACTAGCGGTCCCGGGGAGCTGTTTTTT. Translated, it gives CASSPGTSGPGELFF.

The V and J genes are TRBV5-1 and TRBJ2-3, with 8 positions matching TRBD2. The CDR3 has 14 amino acids. V shed 1 base and J 6 bases; nucleotides not matched to a gene: 4. Germline CDR1 SGHRS, CDR2 YFSETQ. The DNA for the CDR3 is TGCGCCAGCAGCTTGTATAGCGGGGAGGATACGCAGTATTTT. This codes for CASSLYSGEDTQYF.

The chain couples TRBV5-1 to TRBJ2-1; D not resolved. This CDR3 has 16 residues. V lost 0 bases and J lost 2, with 12 bases in between. Germline loops: CDR1 SGHRS, CDR2 YFSETQ. The CDR3, as DNA: TGCGCCAGCAGCTTGGCTGGCAGGAGCGCCTACAATGAGCAGTTCTTC. This codes for CASSLAGRSAYNEQFF.

A note on this clone: Additional DNA sequences in this sample encode the identical CDR3. The chain uses TRBV7-9 and TRBJ1-5; TRBD1 agrees at 7 bases. The CDR3 is 15 residues long. CDR1 and CDR2 (germline): SEHNR, FQNEAQ (reference sequence). V trimming: 3 bases; J trimming: 0 bases; junction bases outside the gene matches: 2. The CDR3 nucleotides are TGTGCCAGCAGCTTGGGGGACAGTAGCAATCAGCCCCAGCATTTT. Its translation is CASSLGDSSNQPQHF.

V is TRBV5-1 and J is TRBJ2-5, with TRBD2 matching over 13 bases. The CDR3 is made up of 17 amino acids. From germline, CDR1 is SGHRS and CDR2 YFSETQ. With 4 bases clipped from V and 4 bases from J, the junction kept 10 bases outside the gene matches. CDR3: CASSPTSGRHWGETQYF. CDR3 coding DNA: TGCGCCAGCAGCCCGACTAGCGGGAGGCATTGGGGAGAGACCCAGTACTTC.

This chain uses TRBV6-6 with TRBJ1-2; TRBD1 is a possible D gene (6 bases). This CDR3 comprises 13 residues. V was cut by 6 bases and J by 8 bases, with 16 bases left in between. Looked up from germline, CDR1 is MNHNY and CDR2 is SVGAGI (reference sequence). CDR3 residues: CASRPDRTVGYTF. The DNA for the CDR3 is TGTGCCAGCAGACCCGACAGGACCGTCGGCTACACCTTC.

The V and J genes are TRBV2 and TRBJ2-7, with 9 positions matching TRBD1. Trimming at V came to 6 bases and at J to 3 bases, leaving 6 bases not matched to a gene. This CDR3 contains 14 residues. Germline CDR1 and CDR2: SNHLY and FYNNEI. DNA of the CDR3: TGTGCCAGCAGGGCCGGGACAGGGTTCTACGAGCAGTACTTC. It specifies CASRAGTGFYEQYF.

The V call is TRBV5-1, the J call TRBJ2-5; D might be TRBD2 (6 bases). V was pared by 4 bases and J by 4 bases, with 14 bases between. CDR3 length equals 14 residues. The germline CDR1 and CDR2 sequences are SGHRS and YFSETQ. CDR3 in amino acids: CASSPSGDRETQYF. The CDR3 bases are TGCGCCAGCAGCCCCTCGGGGGACCGAGAGACCCAGTACTTC. Combining the CDR3 with reference TRBV5-1 and TRBJ2-5 gives the whole variable domain KAGVTQTPRYLIKTRGQQVTLSCSPISGHRSVSWYQQTPGQGLQFLFEYFSETQRNKGNFPGRFSGRQFSNSRSEMNVSTLELGDSALYLCASSPSGDRETQYFGPGTRLLVL.

As DNA, the CDR3 is TGTGCCAGCAGGGGGTCGAACACCGGGGAGCTGTTTTTT. This encodes CASRGSNTGELFF. The chain joins TRBV6-6 to TRBJ2-2; D not certain. The germline gives CDR1 MNHNY, CDR2 SVGAGI (reference sequence). The germline V and J ends were trimmed by 6 bases and 0 bases, with 5 bases remaining between them. CDR3 length: 13 amino acids.

The chain recombines TRBV4-1 with TRBJ1-4; D is unclear. V lost 1 base to trimming and J lost 8 bases, with 11 bases between them. Germline CDR1 reads MGHRA; CDR2 reads YSYEKL. The CDR3 contains 14 residues. The CDR3 DNA reads as TGCGCCAGCAGCCAAGCGCAGTTAGGCGAAAAACTGTTTTTT. This codes for CASSQAQLGEKLFF.

About this clone: This specimen includes other DNA sequences encoding the same CDR3. In DNA form, the CDR3 reads TGTGCCAGCCGAGATAGCAATCAGCCCCAGCATTTT. Residues: CASRDSNQPQHF. The rearrangement links TRBV19 to TRBJ1-5; D ambiguous. Trimming removed 9 bases from V and 0 bases from J, with 6 bases in between. The CDR3 consists of 12 residues. Germline V gene lookup returns CDR1 LNHDA and CDR2 SQIVND (reference sequence).

V gene TRBV10-3 combines with J gene TRBJ2-7; TRBD1 matches at 7 bases. This CDR3 is built from 13 residues. Germline V gives CDR1 ENHRY, CDR2 SYGVKD. With V trimmed by 9 bases and J by 1 base, 6 bases remained unmatched. The CDR3 here is CAIGTVLSYEQYF. In DNA, the CDR3 is TGTGCCATAGGGACAGTACTTTCCTACGAGCAGTACTTC.

The chain links TRBV27 to TRBJ2-7; possibly TRBD2 for D (6 bases). The germline CDR1 and CDR2 sequences are MNHEY and SMNVEV (reference sequence). Trimming pared 6 bases from V and 5 bases from J, leaving 17 bases between. The CDR3 has 14 amino acids. CDR3 sequence: CASSRPGVLHEQYF. CDR3 nucleotides: TGTGCCAGCAGCCGGCCGGGGGTCCTACACGAGCAGTACTTC.

The chain couples TRBV18 to TRBJ1-6; TRBD1 aligns across 8 bases. Germline CDR1 KGHSH, CDR2 LQKENI. The junction had 16 bases not matched to a gene; V was cut back by 3 bases and J by 9 bases. The CDR3 is 18 amino acids. DNA for the CDR3: TGTGCCAGCTCACCTTCCGGGACAGGAGGTAGTGGGGTTTCACCCCTCCACTTT. It codes for CASSPSGTGGSGVSPLHF.

The chain joins TRBV5-1 to TRBJ2-7; D is unresolved. Germline values: CDR1 SGHRS, CDR2 YFSETQ. The V end was cut by 0 bases, the J end by 6 bases, with 13 bases between. The CDR3 is made up of 14 amino acids. CDR3 loop: CASSLGGPPGEQYF. Here the CDR3 DNA reads TGCGCCAGCAGCTTGGGAGGACCGCCAGGCGAGCAGTACTTC.

The V and J genes are TRBV11-2 and TRBJ2-1; 15 bases match TRBD2. Trimming cost V 3 bases and J 7 bases; bases outside gene matches: 4. CDR1 is SGHAT, CDR2 FQNNGV, per germline. CDR3 length: 16 residues. For the CDR3, the DNA is TGTGCCAGCAGCTTGGGGACTAGCGGGAGGAGGAATGAGCAGTTCTTC. Its protein product is CASSLGTSGRRNEQFF.

This sequence joins TRBV7-3 and TRBJ2-7; maybe TRBD1 (6 bases). V lost 0 bases, J lost 5 bases, and 11 bases lay in between. CDR1 SGHTA and CDR2 FQGTGA come from the germline V gene. The CDR3 totals 14 residues. CDR3 amino acids: CASSLTPGAHEQYF. CDR3 nucleotides: TGTGCCAGCAGCTTAACCCCAGGGGCCCACGAGCAGTACTTC.

The gene calls are TRBV5-1 and TRBJ1-1; D remains ambiguous. V was shortened by 4 bases and J by 0 bases, with 19 bases between the two germline ends. CDR3 length: 17 amino acids. From germline, CDR1 is SGHRS and CDR2 YFSETQ. The CDR3 DNA reads TGCGCCAGCAGCCCAGTCTGGACTTTTCCCATGAACACTGAAGCTTTCTTT. It is translated as CASSPVWTFPMNTEAFF.

The V call is TRBV19, the J call TRBJ2-7; TRBD2 matches at 8 bases. Germline V CDR1 and CDR2: LNHDA, SQIVND (reference sequence). CDR3 length: 14 residues. J lost 2 bases, V lost 0 bases, and 0 bases had no gene match. CDR3 coding DNA: TGTGCCAGTAGTATAGACGGGAGGGCCTACGAGCAGTACTTC. The encoded protein is CASSIDGRAYEQYF.